Sequencing of this T cell receptor beta chain was carried out in a study of PD-L1 blockade in urothelial cancer. As for the study in general: Bladder-origin urothelial cancer in males described about nine tenths of the roughly 29 patients. Analyses were performed on blood at 3 weeks after treatment start (the second dose) and at 6 weeks.

V was clipped by 5 bases and J by 8 bases, with 18 bases between them. The CDR3 is made up of 14 amino acids. CDR1 and CDR2 from the germline V gene are SNHLY and FYNNEI. Time point specified: peripheral blood 6 weeks after treatment start. Each patient presented with locally advanced or metastatic urothelial carcinoma. Study-level points and caveats: Durable-benefit cases showed more tumor-associated blood clone expansion at 3 weeks.

A note on this clone: The antigen is unknown.

Assay: immunoSEQ multiplex PCR; the TCRdb copy retains only in-frame clones and omits some. Of about 130,000 clones listed, about 82% are singletons. V gene TRBV2 combines with J gene TRBJ1-2; possibly TRBD1 for D (6 bases). The starting material was PBMCs, obtained around atezolizumab (anti-PD-L1) treatment. The sequence derives from a man over 45 with urothelial cancer. CDR3 bases: TGTGCCAGCAGTAGGGAGGGGGGGCGTCAAGGCTACACCTTC. Protein product: CASSREGGRQGYTF.